Shown below are 32 T cell receptor beta chains from a single sample sequenced in a study of shared clonotypes between healthy human individuals. Only CD45RO-negative cells positively selected for CCR7 counted as naive CD8 cells, so terminally differentiated effector memory CD45RA+ cells were excluded. Assay: immunoSEQ multiplex PCR; the TCRdb copy retains only in-frame clones and omits some. The table records around 650,000 clones, about 96% of them present only once. Material: naive CD8+ T cells sorted from blood. These receptors were collected from a woman under 40 in good health.

The V call is TRBV28, the J call TRBJ1-2; possible D gene TRBD1, 6 bases. Germline V gene data show CDR1 as MDHEN and CDR2 as SYDVKM. The CDR3 sequence is 13 residues long. V was trimmed by 2 bases and J by 6 bases, leaving 10 bases between them. The CDR3 coding sequence is TGTGCCAGCAGTTTACTCAGGGGCCATGGCTACACCTTC. Its translation: CASSLLRGHGYTF.

The CDR3 reads CASSLFTPGPRDTEAFF. The DNA of the CDR3 is TGTGCCAGCAGTTTATTTACTCCGGGACCCAGGGACACTGAAGCTTTCTTT. The chain couples TRBV27 to TRBJ1-1; perhaps TRBD1 as D (5 bases). V was cut by 1 base and J by 3 bases, with 18 bases left in between. The CDR3 runs to 17 residues. Germline V gene lookup returns CDR1 MNHEY and CDR2 SMNVEV (reference sequence).

This clone was seen once. This chain joins TRBV5-4 and TRBJ2-1; 8 bases fit TRBD2. From germline, CDR1 is SGHNT and CDR2 YYREEE (reference sequence). J gave up 4 bases and V 5 bases, and 11 bases lay outside the gene matches. This CDR3 is built from 16 residues. The CDR3: CASSPQAGDWYNEQFF. The CDR3 nucleotides read TGTGCCAGCAGTCCTCAAGCGGGAGACTGGTACAATGAGCAGTTCTTC.

The rearrangement uses TRBV12-5 and TRBJ2-1; no definite D call. CDR1 and CDR2 (germline): LGHNT, FRNRAP. V lost 1 base and J 5 bases, leaving 15 bases between the germline ends. This CDR3 region has 16 residues. The CDR3 loop reads CASGLDLGDLNNEQFF. In DNA form, the CDR3 reads TGTGCTAGTGGTTTGGACCTCGGCGACCTAAACAATGAGCAGTTCTTC.

The chain carries TRBV7-8 and TRBJ1-4; D ambiguous. CDR3 length: 15 residues. Germline CDR1 SGHVS, CDR2 FQNEAQ. Trimming removed 0 bases from V and 7 bases from J, with 12 bases in between. The CDR3 sequence is CASSLARPPGEKLFF. The CDR3 nucleotides are TGTGCCAGCAGCTTAGCGCGGCCACCAGGTGAAAAACTGTTTTTT.

The gene calls are TRBV19 and TRBJ2-1; 7 bases are a match to TRBD1. J gave up 5 bases and V 3 bases, and 4 bases lay outside the gene matches. Per the germline V gene, CDR1 is LNHDA and CDR2 is SQIVND (reference sequence). This CDR3 spans 14 amino acids. CDR3 coding DNA: TGTGCCAGTAGTATTACAGGGGCGCACAATGAGCAGTTCTTC. Protein product: CASSITGAHNEQFF.

The table lists this clone with a count of one. This rearrangement joins TRBV19 to TRBJ2-7; 9 positions match TRBD1. The CDR3 has 15 amino acids. Trimming removed 2 bases from V and 6 bases from J; junction bases left unmatched: 8. The germline V gene encodes CDR1 LNHDA and CDR2 SQIVND (reference sequence). CDR3 loop: CASSINRGLFFEQYF. As DNA, the CDR3 is TGTGCCAGTAGTATAAACAGGGGGCTCTTTTTCGAGCAGTACTTC.

V and J are TRBV5-6 and TRBJ2-2; D remains ambiguous. V was clipped by 1 base and J by 7 bases, with 5 bases between them. The CDR3 contains 12 residues. Germline V gene lookup returns CDR1 SGHDT and CDR2 YYEEEE. CDR3 nucleotides: TGTGCCAGCAGCTTGTCAGTCGGGGAGCTGTTTTTT. It encodes CASSLSVGELFF.

In its sample, this clone was seen once. The rearrangement links TRBV7-6 to TRBJ2-2; tentatively, D is TRBD1 or TRBD2 (5 bases each). CDR3 length: 16 residues. V lost 4 bases and J 0 bases, leaving 12 bases between the germline ends. The V gene's germline CDR1 is SGHVS and CDR2 FNYEAQ. The DNA for the CDR3 is TGTGCCAGCAGCTCCGGGACGGACGCGAACACCGGGGAGCTGTTTTTT. Amino acids: CASSSGTDANTGELFF.

This chain uses TRBV11-2 with TRBJ2-5, with D maybe TRBD2 (5 bases). The CDR3 covers 16 residues. Germline lookup yields CDR1 SGHAT and CDR2 FQNNGV. V was shortened by 2 bases and J by 1 base, with 14 bases between the two germline ends. The CDR3 DNA is TGTGCCAGCAGCTTATGGGCCGGGGAGCTCCAAGAGACCCAGTACTTC. Protein sequence: CASSLWAGELQETQYF.

The V and J genes are TRBV2 and TRBJ2-7; TRBD1 might be the D (6 bases). This CDR3 has 15 residues. Germline-derived CDR1 and CDR2 are SNHLY and FYNNEI. V lost 7 bases and J 5 bases, leaving 21 bases between the germline ends. The CDR3 sequence: CASTPPGVEGDEQYF. The CDR3 DNA follows: TGTGCCAGCACCCCCCCAGGGGTAGAGGGCGACGAGCAGTACTTC.

The CDR3 DNA sequence: TGTGCCAGCAGTTTATCAGGCGGGACGGGAACCTACGAGCAGTACTTC. It translates to CASSLSGGTGTYEQYF. The genes are TRBV27 and TRBJ2-7; D perhaps matches TRBD2 (6 bases). The CDR3 runs to 16 residues. Germline V gene sequence: CDR1 MNHEY, CDR2 SMNVEV (reference sequence). V was trimmed by 0 bases and J by 2 bases, leaving 14 bases between them.

This clone was recorded once. The chain recombines TRBV29-1 with TRBJ2-7; the D gene is possibly TRBD1 (6 bases). There are 14 residues in the CDR3. The germline gives CDR1 SQVTM, CDR2 ANQGSEA. The V and J ends lost 2 bases and 3 bases respectively, with 14 bases between them. The CDR3 DNA follows: TGCAGCGTTGAATGGGACACGAGGGGCTACGAGCAGTACTTC. It encodes CSVEWDTRGYEQYF.

The V call is TRBV28, the J call TRBJ1-2; D unresolved. The CDR3 spans 13 residues. Deletions cut 7 bases from V and 0 bases from J, with 9 bases between. CDR1 and CDR2 (germline): MDHEN, SYDVKM. The CDR3: CASTEEANYGYTF. The CDR3 bases are TGTGCCAGCACTGAGGAGGCTAACTATGGCTACACCTTC.

V and J are TRBV25-1 and TRBJ2-5, with D perhaps matching TRBD1 (6 bases). This CDR3 contains 16 residues. CDR1 and CDR2 from the germline V gene are MGHDK and SYGVNS. Trimming removed 4 bases at V and 5 bases at J, with 20 bases between. The CDR3 loop reads CASSGLNTGIGETQYF. The CDR3 coding sequence is TGTGCCAGCAGTGGATTGAATACAGGGATCGGGGAGACCCAGTACTTC.

The rearrangement links TRBV27 to TRBJ2-7; no definite D call. CDR3 length: 13 amino acids. V lost 4 bases and J 2 bases, leaving 9 bases between the germline ends. The germline gives CDR1 MNHEY, CDR2 SMNVEV (reference sequence). CDR3 bases: TGTGCCAGCAGTTCCTTAGTGGCCTACGAGCAGTACTTC. Translation gives CASSSLVAYEQYF.

Regarding this clone: The sample has other DNA sequences that encode this CDR3 too. The chain links TRBV28 to TRBJ1-5; D remains ambiguous. Germline CDR1 MDHEN, CDR2 SYDVKM. Trimming removed 6 bases from V and 0 bases from J, with 6 bases in between. This CDR3 has 13 amino acids. CDR3 in amino acids: CASSYSSNQPQHF. The DNA of the CDR3 is TGTGCCAGCAGCTATAGTAGCAATCAGCCCCAGCATTTT. The full variable domain, its missing parts supplied by reference TRBV28 and TRBJ1-5, is DVKVTQSSRYLVKRTGEKVFLECVQDMDHENMFWYRQDPGLGLRLIYFSYDVKMKEKGDIPEGYSVSREKKERFSLILESASTNQTSMYLCASSYSSNQPQHFGDGTRLSIL.

This clone has just one count. CDR3 in amino acids: CASLGETQYF. For the CDR3, the DNA is TGTGCCAGCCTAGGGGAGACCCAGTACTTC. This chain joins TRBV11-2 and TRBJ2-5, with D hard to call. Germline V gene data show CDR1 as SGHAT and CDR2 as FQNNGV. V was trimmed by 8 bases and J by 5 bases, leaving 6 bases between them. The CDR3 runs 10 residues.

This clone came up once. The chain links TRBV12-5 to TRBJ2-7; 10 nucleotides line up with TRBD2. The V gene's germline CDR1 is LGHNT and CDR2 FRNRAP. The junction had 5 bases not matched to a gene; V was cut back by 7 bases and J by 2 bases. The CDR3 has 14 amino acids. The CDR3 region is CASASSGRPYEQYF. The CDR3, as DNA: TGTGCTAGTGCTTCTAGCGGGAGACCCTACGAGCAGTACTTC.

V gene TRBV28 combines with J gene TRBJ2-7; D gene unclear. The germline gives CDR1 MDHEN, CDR2 SYDVKM. The CDR3 loop spans 16 amino acids. V was pared by 6 bases and J by 3 bases, with 21 bases between. CDR3 DNA: TGTGCCAGCAGCCCACCTTTCCGGACCGTACTCTACGAGCAGTACTTC. Encoded protein: CASSPPFRTVLYEQYF.

The chain is built from TRBV29-1 and TRBJ2-5, with 10 bases identical to TRBD1. The DNA matches TRBJ2-7 better at its end, which makes the J call doubtful. The CDR3 extends over 15 amino acids. The V gene's germline CDR1 is SQVTM and CDR2 ANQGSEA. The DNA for the CDR3 is TGCAGCGTTGAAGAAGGGGGACAGGGGACGTACGAGCAGTACTTC. The encoded protein is CSVEEGGQGTYEQYF.

The rearrangement joins TRBV28 to TRBJ1-4; 7 positions match TRBD1. Germline CDR1 is MDHEN and CDR2 is SYDVKM. V lost 2 bases and J lost 5; bases outside the gene matches: 8. The CDR3 is 16 amino acids. CDR3 sequence (DNA): TGTGCCAGCAGTTTAACCCTTCAGGGGGTCAATGAAAAACTGTTTTTT. Protein: CASSLTLQGVNEKLFF.

The rearrangement links TRBV7-8 to TRBJ2-5; D not resolved. The CDR3 is 13 residues long. V shed 2 bases and J shed 2 bases, with 6 bases lying between them. CDR1 is SGHVS and CDR2 is FQNEAQ in the germline V gene. The CDR3 region has the DNA TGTGCCAGCAGCTTACGATTACAAGAGACCCAGTACTTC. This codes for CASSLRLQETQYF.

This chain joins TRBV4-1 and TRBJ2-7; D is possibly TRBD2 (6 bases). The V and J ends lost 4 bases and 2 bases respectively, with 15 bases between them. CDR1 and CDR2 (germline): MGHRA, YSYEKL. This CDR3 is 15 amino acids long. The CDR3 here is CASSPNPGTPYEQYF. The CDR3 DNA sequence: TGCGCCAGCAGCCCAAACCCAGGGACTCCCTACGAGCAGTACTTC.

CDR3 in amino acids: CASSSLLQVGVAYEQYF. DNA for the CDR3: TGCGCCAGCAGCTCCCTACTTCAGGTCGGAGTGGCCTACGAGCAGTACTTC. The J gene is TRBJ2-7, the V gene TRBV5-1; no clear D. From germline, CDR1 is SGHRS and CDR2 YFSETQ. The CDR3 is 17 amino acids. Trimming stripped 3 bases from V and 2 bases from J, with 21 bases between.

This chain joins TRBV11-3 and TRBJ2-1; D might be TRBD1 or TRBD2, each matching 5 bases. Germline values: CDR1 SGHNT, CDR2 YENEEA. V gave up 1 base and J gave up 8 bases, with 15 bases separating them. CDR3 length: 15 residues. CDR3 bases: TGTGCCAGCAGCTTAGGGGACCCCATTTACCATGAGCAGTTCTTC. Translated, it gives CASSLGDPIYHEQFF.

The chain uses TRBV14 and TRBJ2-1; D is undetermined. The CDR3 is made up of 14 amino acids. The germline V gene has CDR1 SGHDN and CDR2 FVKESK. V lost 2 bases, J lost 2 bases, and 7 bases lay in between. The CDR3 protein is CASSQHGPYNEQFF. The CDR3 coding sequence is TGTGCCAGCAGCCAACACGGTCCCTACAATGAGCAGTTCTTC.

This rearrangement joins TRBV13 to TRBJ2-7; 8 bases agree with TRBD1. Germline CDR1 is PRHDT and CDR2 is FYEKMQ (reference sequence). The CDR3 is made up of 16 amino acids. V lost 4 bases to trimming and J lost 3 bases; unmatched junction nucleotides: 11. CDR3 nucleotides: TGTGCCAGCAGCTCAGCCGGGACAGGAATTATCTACGAGCAGTACTTC. Residues: CASSSAGTGIIYEQYF. The entire variable domain, with the rest obtained from reference TRBV13 and TRBJ2-7, is as follows: AAGVIQSPRHLIKEKRETATLKCYPIPRHDTVYWYQQGPGQDPQFLISFYEKMQSDKGSIPDRFSAQQFSDYHSELNMSSLELGDSALYFCASSSAGTGIIYEQYFGPGTRLTVT.

The rearrangement uses TRBV6-1 and TRBJ2-1; no firm D call. The V end was cut by 2 bases, the J end by 5 bases, with 7 bases between. CDR1 and CDR2 (germline): MNHNS, SASEGT. The CDR3 is 13 amino acids. This chain's CDR3 is CASSELGNNEQFF. As DNA, the CDR3 is TGTGCCAGCAGTGAATTAGGGAACAATGAGCAGTTCTTC.

This chain joins TRBV2 and TRBJ2-7; 9 bases align to TRBD2. From germline, CDR1 is SNHLY and CDR2 FYNNEI. The CDR3 extends over 14 amino acids. Trimming at V came to 7 bases and at J to 4 bases, leaving 8 bases not matched to a gene. CDR3 DNA sequence: TGTGCCAGCACCTTGGGACTAGCAGTTTACGAGCAGTACTTC. Its translation is CASTLGLAVYEQYF.

The chain uses TRBV19 and TRBJ2-7; 8 bases are shared with TRBD2. Germline-derived CDR1 and CDR2 are LNHDA and SQIVND (reference sequence). CDR3 length: 20 amino acids. The V and J ends lost 5 bases and 3 bases, in that order; junction bases with no gene match: 24. The DNA for the CDR3 is TGTGCCAGTAGTGAACCAAAAAGCGGGAGCATTCGGAGGCCTCTCTACGAGCAGTACTTC. Its translation: CASSEPKSGSIRRPLYEQYF.

This clone was picked up a small number of times. This chain joins TRBV2 and TRBJ2-2, with TRBD1 matching over 8 bases. There are 12 residues in the CDR3. CDR1 and CDR2 from the germline V gene are SNHLY and FYNNEI. V gave up 9 bases and J gave up 4 bases; unmatched junction bases: 1. This chain's CDR3 is CASDRGTGELFF. The CDR3 DNA follows: TGTGCCAGTGACAGGGGCACCGGGGAGCTGTTTTTT.